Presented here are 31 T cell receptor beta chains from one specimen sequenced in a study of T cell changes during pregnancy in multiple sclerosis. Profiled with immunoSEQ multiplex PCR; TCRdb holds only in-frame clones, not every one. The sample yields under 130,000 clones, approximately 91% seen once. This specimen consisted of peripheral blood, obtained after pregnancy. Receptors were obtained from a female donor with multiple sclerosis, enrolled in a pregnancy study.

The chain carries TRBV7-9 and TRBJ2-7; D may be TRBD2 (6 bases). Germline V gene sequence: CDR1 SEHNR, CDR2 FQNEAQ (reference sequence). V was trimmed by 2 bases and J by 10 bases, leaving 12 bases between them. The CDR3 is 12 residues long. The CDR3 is CASSLQEGLQYF. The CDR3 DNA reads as TGTGCCAGCAGCTTACAGGAGGGTTTACAGTACTTC.

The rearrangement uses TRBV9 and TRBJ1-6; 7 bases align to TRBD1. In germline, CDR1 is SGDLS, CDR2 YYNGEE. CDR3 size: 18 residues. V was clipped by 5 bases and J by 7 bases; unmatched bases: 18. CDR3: CASSERGTQTGRNSPLHF. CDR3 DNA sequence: TGTGCCAGCAGTGAACGAGGAACCCAGACAGGGCGAAATTCACCCCTCCACTTT.

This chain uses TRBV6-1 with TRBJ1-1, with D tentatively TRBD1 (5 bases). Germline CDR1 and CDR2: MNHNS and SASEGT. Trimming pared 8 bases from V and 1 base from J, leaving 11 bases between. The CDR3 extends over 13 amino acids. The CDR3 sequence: CASRYGQNTEAFF. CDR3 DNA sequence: TGTGCCAGCCGGTACGGACAGAACACTGAAGCTTTCTTT.

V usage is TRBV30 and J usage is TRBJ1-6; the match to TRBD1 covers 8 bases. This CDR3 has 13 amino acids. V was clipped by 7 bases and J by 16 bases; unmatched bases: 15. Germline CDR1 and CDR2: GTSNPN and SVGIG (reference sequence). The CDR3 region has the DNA TGTGCCTCCTCGGGACAGGATCCCTTCTTGCTCCACTTT. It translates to CASSGQDPFLLHF.

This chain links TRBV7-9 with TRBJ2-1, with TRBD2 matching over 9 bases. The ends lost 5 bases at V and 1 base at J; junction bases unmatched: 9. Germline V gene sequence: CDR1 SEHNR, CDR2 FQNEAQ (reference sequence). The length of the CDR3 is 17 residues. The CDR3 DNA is TGTGCCAGCAGCACGACCCTTAGCGGGGGTTCCTACAATGAGCAGTTCTTC. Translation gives CASSTTLSGGSYNEQFF.

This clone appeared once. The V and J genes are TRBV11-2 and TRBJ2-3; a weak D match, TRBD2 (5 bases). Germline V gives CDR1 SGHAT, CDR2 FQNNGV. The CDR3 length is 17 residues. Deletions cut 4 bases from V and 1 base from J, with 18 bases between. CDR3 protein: CASSSEGNPRGTDTQYF. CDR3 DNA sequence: TGTGCCAGCAGCTCCGAGGGCAATCCCCGTGGCACAGATACGCAGTATTTT. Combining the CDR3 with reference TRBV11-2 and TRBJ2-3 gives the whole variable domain EAGVAQSPRYKIIEKRQSVAFWCNPISGHATLYWYQQILGQGPKLLIQFQNNGVVDDSQLPKDRFSAERLKGVDSTLKIQPAKLEDSAVYLCASSSEGNPRGTDTQYFGPGTRLTVL.

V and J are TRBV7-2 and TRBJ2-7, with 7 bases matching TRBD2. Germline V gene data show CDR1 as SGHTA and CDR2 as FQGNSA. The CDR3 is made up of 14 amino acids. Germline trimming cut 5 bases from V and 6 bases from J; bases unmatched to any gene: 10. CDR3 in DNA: TGTGCCAGCAGCCGACGGGGGGACTTTGTCGAGCAGTACTTC. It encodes CASSRRGDFVEQYF.

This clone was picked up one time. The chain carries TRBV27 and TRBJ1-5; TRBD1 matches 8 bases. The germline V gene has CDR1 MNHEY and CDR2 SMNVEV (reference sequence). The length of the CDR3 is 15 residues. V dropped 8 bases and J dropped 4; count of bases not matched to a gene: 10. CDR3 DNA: TGTGCCAGCTCCTCCCTGGGGACAGGAAATCAGCCCCAGCATTTT. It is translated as CASSSLGTGNQPQHF.

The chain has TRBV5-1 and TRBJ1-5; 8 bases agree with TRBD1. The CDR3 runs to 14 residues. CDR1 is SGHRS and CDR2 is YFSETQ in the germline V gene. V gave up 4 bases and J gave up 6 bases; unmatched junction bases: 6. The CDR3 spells CASSAGTGGQPQHF. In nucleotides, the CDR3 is TGCGCCAGCAGCGCCGGGACAGGCGGTCAGCCCCAGCATTTT. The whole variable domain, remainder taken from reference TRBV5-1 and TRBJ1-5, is KAGVTQTPRYLIKTRGQQVTLSCSPISGHRSVSWYQQTPGQGLQFLFEYFSETQRNKGNFPGRFSGRQFSNSRSEMNVSTLELGDSALYLCASSAGTGGQPQHFGDGTRLSIL.

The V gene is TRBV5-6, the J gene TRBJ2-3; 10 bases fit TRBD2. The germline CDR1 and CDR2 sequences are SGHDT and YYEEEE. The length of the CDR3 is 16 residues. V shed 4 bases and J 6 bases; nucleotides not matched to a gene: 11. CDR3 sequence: CASSPVVAGGLDTQYF. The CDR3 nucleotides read TGTGCCAGCAGCCCTGTGGTAGCGGGGGGCCTGGATACGCAGTATTTT.

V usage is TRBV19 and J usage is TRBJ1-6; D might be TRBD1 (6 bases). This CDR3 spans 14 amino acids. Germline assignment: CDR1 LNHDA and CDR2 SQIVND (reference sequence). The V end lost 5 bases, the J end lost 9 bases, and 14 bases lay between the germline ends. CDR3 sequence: CASSLTGGSSPLHF. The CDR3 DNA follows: TGTGCCAGTAGTTTGACAGGTGGAAGTTCACCCCTCCACTTT. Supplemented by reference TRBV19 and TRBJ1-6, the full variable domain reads DGGITQSPKYLFRKEGQNVTLSCEQNLNHDAMYWYRQDPGQGLRLIYYSQIVNDFQKGDIAEGYSVSREKKESFPLTVTSAQKNPTAFYLCASSLTGGSSPLHFGNGTRLTVT.

CDR3 sequence: CASSVQGDTYGYTF. The DNA for the CDR3 is TGTGCCAGCAGCGTACAGGGGGACACCTATGGCTACACCTTC. The chain uses TRBV9 and TRBJ1-2; 7 bases match TRBD1. Unmatched junction bases numbered 4, after V lost 1 base and J lost 4 bases. The CDR3 covers 14 residues. Germline CDR1 SGDLS, CDR2 YYNGEE.

Here the CDR3 DNA reads TGTGCCAGCAGTTTGACAGGGTGGACTGAAGCTTTCTTT. This encodes CASSLTGWTEAFF. This chain joins TRBV27 and TRBJ1-1, with 7 bases lining up with TRBD1. The germline CDR1 and CDR2 sequences are MNHEY and SMNVEV (reference sequence). After removal of 3 bases from V and 5 bases from J, the junction contained 3 bases not matched to a gene. The CDR3 consists of 13 residues.

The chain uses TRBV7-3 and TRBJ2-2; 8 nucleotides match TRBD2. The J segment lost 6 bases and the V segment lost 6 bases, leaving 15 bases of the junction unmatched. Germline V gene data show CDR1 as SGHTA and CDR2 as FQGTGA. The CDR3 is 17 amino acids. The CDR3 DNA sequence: TGTGCCAGCAGAATAAGCGGGGCCGGGGGGGCCTCCGGGGAGCTGTTTTTT. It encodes CASRISGAGGASGELFF.

CDR3 sequence (DNA): TGCGCCAGCAGCACTTCGGGACAAGCCTACGAGCAGTACTTC. Its translation: CASSTSGQAYEQYF. This chain connects TRBV5-1 to TRBJ2-7; D might be TRBD1 (6 bases). V was clipped by 4 bases and J by 2 bases, with 13 bases between them. The CDR3 has 14 residues. Germline CDR1 and CDR2: SGHRS and YFSETQ.

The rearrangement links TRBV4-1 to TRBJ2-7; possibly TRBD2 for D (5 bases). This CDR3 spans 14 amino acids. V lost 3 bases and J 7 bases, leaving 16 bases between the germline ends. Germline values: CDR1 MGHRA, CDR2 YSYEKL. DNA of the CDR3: TGCGCCAGCAGCCACGGGGAAACTAGTGATGAGCAGTACTTC. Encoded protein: CASSHGETSDEQYF.

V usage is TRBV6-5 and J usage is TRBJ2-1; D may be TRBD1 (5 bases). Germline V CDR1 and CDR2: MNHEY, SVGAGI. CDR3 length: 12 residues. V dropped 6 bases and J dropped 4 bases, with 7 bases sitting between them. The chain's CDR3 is CASRDIYNEQFF. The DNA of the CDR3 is TGTGCCAGCAGGGACATTTACAATGAGCAGTTCTTC.

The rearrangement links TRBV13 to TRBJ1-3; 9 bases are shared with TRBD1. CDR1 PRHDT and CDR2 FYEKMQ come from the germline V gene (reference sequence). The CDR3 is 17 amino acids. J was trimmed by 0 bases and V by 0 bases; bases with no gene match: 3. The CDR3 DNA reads TGTGCCAGCAGCTTAGGGACAGGGGGACCCTCTGGAAACACCATATATTTT. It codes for CASSLGTGGPSGNTIYF.

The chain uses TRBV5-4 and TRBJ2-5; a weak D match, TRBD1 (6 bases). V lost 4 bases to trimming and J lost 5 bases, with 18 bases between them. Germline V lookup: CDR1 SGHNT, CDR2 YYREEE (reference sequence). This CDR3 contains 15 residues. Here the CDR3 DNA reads TGTGCCAGCAGCCCCGGATTGGGGGCAGGGGAGACCCAGTACTTC. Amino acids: CASSPGLGAGETQYF.

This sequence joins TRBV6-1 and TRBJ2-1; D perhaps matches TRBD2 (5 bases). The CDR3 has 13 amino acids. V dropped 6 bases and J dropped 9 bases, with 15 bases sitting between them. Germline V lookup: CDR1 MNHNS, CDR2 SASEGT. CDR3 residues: CASSPLAIGEQFF. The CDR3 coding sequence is TGTGCCAGCAGCCCGCTAGCAATCGGTGAGCAGTTCTTC.

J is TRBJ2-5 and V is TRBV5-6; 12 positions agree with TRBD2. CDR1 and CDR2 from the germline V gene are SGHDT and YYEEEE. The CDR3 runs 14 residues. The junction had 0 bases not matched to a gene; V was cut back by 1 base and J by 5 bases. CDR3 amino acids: CASSLTSGGETQYF. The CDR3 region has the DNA TGTGCCAGCAGCTTGACTAGCGGGGGGGAGACCCAGTACTTC.

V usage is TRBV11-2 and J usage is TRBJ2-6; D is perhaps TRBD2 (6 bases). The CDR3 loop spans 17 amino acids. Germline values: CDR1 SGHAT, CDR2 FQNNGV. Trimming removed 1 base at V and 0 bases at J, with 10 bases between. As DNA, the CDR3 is TGTGCCAGCAGCTTAGCGGGGGTGTTCTCTGGGGCCAACGTCCTGACTTTC. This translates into CASSLAGVFSGANVLTF.

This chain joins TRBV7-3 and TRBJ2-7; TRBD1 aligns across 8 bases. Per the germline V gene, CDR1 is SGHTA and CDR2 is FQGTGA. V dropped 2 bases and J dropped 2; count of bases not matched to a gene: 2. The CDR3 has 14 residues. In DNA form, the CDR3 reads TGTGCCAGCAGCTTAGGGACAGGCCCCTACGAGCAGTACTTC. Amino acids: CASSLGTGPYEQYF.

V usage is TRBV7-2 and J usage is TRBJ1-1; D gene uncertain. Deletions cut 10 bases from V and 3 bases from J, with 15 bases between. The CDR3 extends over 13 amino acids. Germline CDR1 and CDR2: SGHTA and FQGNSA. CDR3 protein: CATKSAPDTEAFF. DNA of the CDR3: TGTGCCACCAAGAGTGCCCCCGACACTGAAGCTTTCTTT. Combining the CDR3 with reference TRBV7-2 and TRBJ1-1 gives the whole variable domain GAGVSQSPSNKVTEKGKDVELRCDPISGHTALYWYRQSLGQGLEFLIYFQGNSAPDKSGLPSDRFSAERTGGSVSTLTIQRTQQEDSAVYLCATKSAPDTEAFFGQGTRLTVV.

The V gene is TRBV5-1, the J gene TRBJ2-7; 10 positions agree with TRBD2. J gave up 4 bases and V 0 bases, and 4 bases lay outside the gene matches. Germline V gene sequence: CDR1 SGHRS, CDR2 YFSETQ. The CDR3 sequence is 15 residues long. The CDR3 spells CASSLVLAGEYEQYF. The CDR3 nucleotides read TGCGCCAGCAGCTTGGTTCTAGCGGGGGAGTACGAGCAGTACTTC.

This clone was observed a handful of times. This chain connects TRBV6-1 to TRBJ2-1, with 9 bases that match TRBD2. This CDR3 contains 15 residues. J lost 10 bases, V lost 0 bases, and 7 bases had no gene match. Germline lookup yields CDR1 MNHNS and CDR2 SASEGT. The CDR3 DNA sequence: TGTGCCAGCAGTGAAGCCGGCGGGGGGGCGGTGGAGCAGTTCTTC. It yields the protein CASSEAGGGAVEQFF.

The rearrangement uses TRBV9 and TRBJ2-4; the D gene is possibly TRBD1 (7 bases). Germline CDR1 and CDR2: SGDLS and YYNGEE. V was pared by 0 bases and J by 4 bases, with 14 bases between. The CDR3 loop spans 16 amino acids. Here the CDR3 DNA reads TGTGCCAGCAGCGTAGGTCCAGGGGGAGGTAAAAACATTCAGTACTTC. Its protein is CASSVGPGGGKNIQYF.

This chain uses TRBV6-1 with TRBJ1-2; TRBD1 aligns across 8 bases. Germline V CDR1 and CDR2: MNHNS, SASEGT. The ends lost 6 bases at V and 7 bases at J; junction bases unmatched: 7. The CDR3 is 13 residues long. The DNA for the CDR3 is TGTGCCAGCAGGGGGACAGGACTGGGTGGCTACACCTTC. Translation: CASRGTGLGGYTF.

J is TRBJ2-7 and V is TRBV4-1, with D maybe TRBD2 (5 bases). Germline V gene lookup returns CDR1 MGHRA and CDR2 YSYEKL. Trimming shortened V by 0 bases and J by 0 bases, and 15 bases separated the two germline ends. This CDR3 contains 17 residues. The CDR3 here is CASSQESAGVSSYEQYF. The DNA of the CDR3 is TGCGCCAGCAGCCAAGAGAGTGCGGGTGTAAGCTCCTACGAGCAGTACTTC.

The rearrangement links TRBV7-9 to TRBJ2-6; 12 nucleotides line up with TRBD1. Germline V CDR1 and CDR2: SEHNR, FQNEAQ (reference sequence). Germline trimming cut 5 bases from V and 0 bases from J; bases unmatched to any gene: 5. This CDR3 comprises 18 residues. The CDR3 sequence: CASSVRDRGPSGANVLTF. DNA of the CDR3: TGTGCCAGCAGCGTCCGGGACAGGGGGCCCTCTGGGGCCAACGTCCTGACTTTC.

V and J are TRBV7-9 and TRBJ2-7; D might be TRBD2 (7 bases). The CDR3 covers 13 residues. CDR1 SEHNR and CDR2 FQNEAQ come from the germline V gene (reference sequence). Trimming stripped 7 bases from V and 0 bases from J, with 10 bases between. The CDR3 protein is CASTRGASYEQYF. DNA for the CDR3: TGTGCCAGCACCCGGGGGGCCTCCTACGAGCAGTACTTC.